This T cell receptor (beta chain) was found in a study of cytomegalovirus exposure and HLA in healthy donors. About the study: Around 200 million T cells yielded 117 million unique TCR beta sequences, as an earlier analysis found. Whole-study findings and limits: Sequencing had likely introduced a cluster of highly shared sequence variants as an artifact. The Asian-associated ancestry cluster reportedly had fewer N-insertions than the approximately 630-donor mean in a later analysis. Cytomegalovirus association was listed for about 180 TCR beta chains.

This clone was detected a few times. No antigen is known for it. The CDR3 runs 11 residues. Germline CDR1 SNHLY, CDR2 FYNNEI. V lost 8 bases to trimming and J lost 3 bases, with 7 bases between them. Researchers ran the PCR with 60 Vbeta and 13 Jbeta primers. Using immunoSEQ multiplex PCR, the repertoire was profiled, and TCRdb retains in-frame clones only, with some absent. The table records roughly 110,000 clones, 65% to 80% of them present only once. The chain is built from TRBV2 and TRBJ1-2; possible D gene TRBD1, 5 bases. The source of this sequence is a man between 35 and 55 years old in good health and CMV-seropositive. Sequencing was performed on PBMCs. The CDR3 is CASQGYYGYTF. CDR3 coding DNA: TGTGCCAGCCAGGGTTACTATGGCTACACCTTC.